This note documents a single T cell receptor beta chain sequence. Its specificity is unknown. The sample belongs to a study of CD8 T cells in ankylosing spondylitis. Study-wide results and limits: Reactive arthritis synovial fluid and blood were previously reported to contain some motif variants. The authors reported significant enrichment of disease-linked clones in matched ankylosing spondylitis synovial fluid. In ankylosing spondylitis blood, a motif of roughly 8 highly homologous TCR beta variants appeared characteristic.

The authors made TCR beta libraries by quantitative 5'-RACE with molecular barcodes. TCRdb used MiXCR to reprocess the 5' RACE reads, holding one entry per CDR3 protein. The sample includes roughly 350,000 distinct CDR3 sequences, around 8% of them seen just once. With 4 bases clipped from V and 8 bases from J, the junction kept 13 bases outside the gene matches. The germline gives CDR1 SGHNT, CDR2 YYREEE (reference sequence). The CDR3 spans 16 residues. The source of this sequence is a male donor with ankylosing spondylitis. The rearrangement uses TRBV5-4 and TRBJ2-4; 9 positions agree with TRBD2. The specimen sequenced was blood, either unsorted or a sorted T cell fraction (not recorded which). The CDR3 spells CASSGGGRAGNYIQYF. Here the CDR3 DNA reads TGTGCCAGCAGCGGCGGCGGGAGGGCCGGGAATTACATTCAGTACTTC.